These 26 T cell receptor beta chains originate from one sample sequenced in a study of blood T cell repertoires in COVID-19. Sequenced by immunoSEQ multiplex PCR; TCRdb stores in-frame clones only, minus some. The table has roughly 99,000 clones, around 80% seen once. The sequencing sample was made of peripheral blood. All receptors come from a man between 70 and 80 years old with acute or convalescent COVID-19.

The CDR3 loop is CASSLVGGSNQPQHF. CDR3 DNA sequence: TGTGCCAGCAGCCTCGTCGGCGGTAGCAATCAGCCCCAGCATTTT. This chain uses TRBV7-9 with TRBJ1-5; unclear D gene. Germline loops: CDR1 SEHNR, CDR2 FQNEAQ (reference sequence). V shed 5 bases and J shed 0 bases, with 11 bases lying between them. The CDR3 contains 15 residues.

This rearrangement joins TRBV5-8 to TRBJ2-7; D unclear. The CDR3 extends over 13 amino acids. Germline V gene data show CDR1 as SGHTS and CDR2 as YDEGEE. Trimming removed 0 bases at V and 3 bases at J, with 7 bases between. CDR3 sequence: CASSLVPNYEQYF. CDR3 DNA: TGTGCCAGCAGCTTGGTTCCCAACTACGAGCAGTACTTC.

The J gene is TRBJ2-1, the V gene TRBV10-2; 13 bases line up with TRBD2. This CDR3 spans 13 amino acids. CDR1 and CDR2 from the germline V gene are WSHSY and SAAADI. V shed 10 bases and J 7 bases; nucleotides not matched to a gene: 4. CDR3 residues: CATRTSGGNEQFF. The DNA of the CDR3 is TGCGCCACCCGGACTAGCGGGGGTAATGAGCAGTTCTTC.

This chain links TRBV6-2 or TRBV6-3 with TRBJ1-2, with D possibly TRBD1 on 5 matching bases. CDR3 length equals 13 residues. Looked up from germline, CDR1 is MNHEY and CDR2 is SVGEGT. V shed 6 bases and J shed 8 bases, with 16 bases lying between them. CDR3 in DNA: TGTGCCAGCAGCGGGGCCGGCCGAGAGGGCTACACCTTC. Its translation: CASSGAGREGYTF.

This chain's CDR3 is CASSEGGGGADTQYF. The CDR3 DNA follows: TGCGCCAGCAGTGAAGGGGGGGGAGGCGCAGATACGCAGTATTTT. The genes are TRBV10-2 and TRBJ2-3, with D tentatively TRBD2 (7 bases). The CDR3 consists of 15 residues. Germline-derived CDR1 and CDR2 are WSHSY and SAAADI. The ends were cut back, 3 bases at V and 4 bases at J, with 14 bases in the middle.

In its sample, this clone was seen a few times. The chain carries TRBV18 and TRBJ1-1; D unresolved. The CDR3 covers 11 residues. Trimming removed 2 bases at V and 8 bases at J, with 6 bases between. Looked up from germline, CDR1 is KGHSH and CDR2 is LQKENI. The DNA of the CDR3 is TGTGCCAGCTCACCATTGACAGAAGCTTTCTTT. Translating gives CASSPLTEAFF.

The gene calls are TRBV10-3 and TRBJ1-5; D is unresolved. Per the germline V gene, CDR1 is ENHRY and CDR2 is SYGVKD. The CDR3 extends over 13 amino acids. The V and J ends lost 6 bases and 2 bases respectively, with 8 bases between them. CDR3 sequence: CAIRRDGNQPQHF. In nucleotides, the CDR3 is TGTGCCATCAGGAGGGATGGCAATCAGCCCCAGCATTTT.

DNA for the CDR3: TGTGCCAGCAGCTTGGTGGGGCGCGCAGATACGCAGTATTTT. This encodes CASSLVGRADTQYF. This sequence joins TRBV5-6 and TRBJ2-3, with a possible D match to TRBD1 (5 bases). Germline V gives CDR1 SGHDT, CDR2 YYEEEE. Trimming removed 0 bases at V and 4 bases at J, with 9 bases between. The CDR3 has 14 residues.

Remarks on this clone: An end of the junction does not agree with germline; a read error may underlie this. The gene calls are TRBV16 and TRBJ1-5; D is unclear. The CDR3 runs 12 residues. Looked up from germline, CDR1 is KGHSY and CDR2 is FQNENV. The CDR3 region is CASNQGEVPQHF. Here the CDR3 DNA reads TGTGCCAGCAACCAAGGAGAGGTGCCCCAGCATTTT.

J is TRBJ1-1 and V is TRBV19; TRBD1 matches 9 bases. The CDR3 covers 14 residues. The germline CDR1 and CDR2 sequences are LNHDA and SQIVND (reference sequence). V was pared by 2 bases and J by 2 bases, with 0 bases of the junction left unmatched. The CDR3 DNA follows: TGTGCCAGTAGTATAACAGGGGGCAACACTGAAGCTTTCTTT. Translating gives CASSITGGNTEAFF.

This clone was detected only once. Here the CDR3 DNA reads TGTGCCATCAGTGTGCCCGGGACTAGCGGGGGGGCCGGAAAGAATGAGCAGTTCTTC. Its protein is CAISVPGTSGGAGKNEQFF. This chain links TRBV10-3 with TRBJ2-1, with 16 bases identical to TRBD2. Looked up from germline, CDR1 is ENHRY and CDR2 is SYGVKD. V was clipped by 4 bases and J by 7 bases; unmatched bases: 13. The CDR3 totals 19 residues.

This chain joins TRBV7-6 and TRBJ2-6; 7 nucleotides match TRBD1. CDR3 length equals 16 residues. The trim removed 5 bases at V and 2 bases at J, leaving 6 bases unmatched. The germline CDR1 and CDR2 sequences are SGHVS and FNYEAQ. The CDR3 nucleotides read TGTGCCAGCAGCCTCCTCGGACAGGCTGGGGCCAACGTCCTGACTTTC. Translating gives CASSLLGQAGANVLTF.

V usage is TRBV7-6 and J usage is TRBJ1-4, with a possible D match to TRBD1 (5 bases). Trimming took 1 base from V and 4 from J, leaving 10 bases between them. Germline V gene lookup returns CDR1 SGHVS and CDR2 FNYEAQ. The CDR3 sequence is 15 residues long. The CDR3 sequence: CASSLVPGGNEKLFF. Written as DNA, the CDR3 is TGTGCCAGCAGCTTAGTTCCGGGGGGTAATGAAAAACTGTTTTTT.

V is TRBV5-6 and J is TRBJ1-3; TRBD1 might be the D (6 bases). Trimming pared 2 bases from V and 0 bases from J, leaving 9 bases between. From germline, CDR1 is SGHDT and CDR2 YYEEEE. This CDR3 comprises 15 residues. For the CDR3, the DNA is TGTGCCAGCAGCTTCTACAGGGACTCTGGAAACACCATATATTTT. Its translation: CASSFYRDSGNTIYF. The variable domain in full, with the rest retrieved from reference TRBV5-6 and TRBJ1-3, is DAGVTQSPTHLIKTRGQQVTLRCSPKSGHDTVSWYQQALGQGPQFIFQYYEEEERQRGNFPDRFSGHQFPNYSSELNVNALLLGDSALYLCASSFYRDSGNTIYFGEGSWLTVV.

For the CDR3, the DNA is TGTGCCAGCAGCCAATCAACCACGGCCGGGGAGCTGTTTTTT. Amino acid sequence: CASSQSTTAGELFF. The J gene is TRBJ2-2, the V gene TRBV16; D gene ambiguous. Germline V gene sequence: CDR1 KGHSY, CDR2 FQNENV. V was cut by 0 bases and J by 6 bases, with 8 bases left in between. The CDR3 is 14 amino acids.

The V gene is TRBV10-3, the J gene TRBJ2-7; a weak D match, TRBD1 (5 bases). In germline, CDR1 is ENHRY, CDR2 SYGVKD. Trimming removed 6 bases at V and 6 bases at J, with 12 bases between. The CDR3 extends over 12 amino acids. CDR3 bases: TGTGCCATCAGGACAGTGGGAAGCGAGCAGTACTTC. It is translated as CAIRTVGSEQYF.

The chain uses TRBV18 and TRBJ2-3; 7 bases line up with TRBD1. The V segment lost 6 bases and the J segment 3 bases; nucleotides outside the gene matches: 6. There are 14 residues in the CDR3. Germline CDR1 is KGHSH and CDR2 is LQKENI. CDR3 sequence reads: CASSSTGSTDTQYF. Written as DNA, the CDR3 is TGTGCCAGCTCCTCGACAGGGAGTACAGATACGCAGTATTTT.

CDR3 region: CATSDSGTDNTDTQYF. CDR3 nucleotides: TGTGCCACCAGTGATTCCGGGACAGATAACACAGATACGCAGTATTTT. The chain carries TRBV24-1 and TRBJ2-3, with 7 bases that match TRBD1. Germline values: CDR1 KGHDR, CDR2 SFDVKD. CDR3 length equals 16 residues. V lost 2 bases, J lost 2 bases, and 6 bases stayed unmatched.

This chain joins TRBV9 and TRBJ2-3, with TRBD2 matching over 12 bases. The CDR3 sequence is 16 residues long. V lost 4 bases, J lost 4 bases, and 7 bases stayed unmatched. The germline gives CDR1 SGDLS, CDR2 YYNGEE. The CDR3, as DNA: TGTGCCAGCAGCTCGCGCGGGACTAGCGGGTCAGATACGCAGTATTTT. Translation: CASSSRGTSGSDTQYF.

This chain uses TRBV7-9 with TRBJ2-7; D is possibly TRBD2 (6 bases). The germline CDR1 and CDR2 sequences are SEHNR and FQNEAQ (reference sequence). CDR3 length: 14 amino acids. Trimming left V 5 bases short and J 0 bases short, with 11 bases between. The CDR3 nucleotides read TGTGCCAGCAGCCCAGACGGGGGCTCCTACGAGCAGTACTTC. Its protein product is CASSPDGGSYEQYF.

This clone was seen only a few times. The V gene is TRBV6-6, the J gene TRBJ2-2, with unresolved D. Trimming cost V 6 bases and J 5 bases, with 13 bases left between them. Germline lookup yields CDR1 MNHNY and CDR2 SVGAGI (reference sequence). CDR3 size: 14 residues. The CDR3 sequence is CASSQTRPTGELFF. CDR3 nucleotide sequence: TGTGCCAGCAGCCAAACCAGGCCGACCGGGGAGCTGTTTTTT.

V is TRBV4-2 and J is TRBJ2-3; 11 nucleotides line up with TRBD2. This CDR3 is built from 17 residues. Germline assignment: CDR1 LGHNA and CDR2 YNFKEQ. J gave up 5 bases and V 2 bases, and 9 bases lay outside the gene matches. The DNA of the CDR3 is TGTGCCAGCAGCCAAAATCCTAGCGGGGGGTTAATAGATACGCAGTATTTT. It encodes CASSQNPSGGLIDTQYF.

This CDR3 reads CASKLAASTDTQYF. In DNA form, the CDR3 reads TGTGCCAGCAAGTTAGCGGCCTCCACAGATACGCAGTATTTT. This rearrangement joins TRBV7-3 to TRBJ2-3; TRBD2 might be the D (6 bases). Germline values: CDR1 SGHTA, CDR2 FQGTGA. CDR3 length: 14 amino acids. With 7 bases removed from V and 2 bases from J, the gap between germline ends came to 13 bases.

The chain uses TRBV3-1 (or the pseudogene TRBV3-2) and TRBJ2-1; 7 nucleotides align to TRBD2. Trimming took 3 bases from V and 6 from J; bases not matched to a gene: 8. Germline V gene sequence: CDR1 LGHDT, CDR2 YNNKEL (reference sequence). The CDR3 covers 15 residues. The CDR3 nucleotides are TGTGCCAGCAGCCACGGACTAGTCGTCGGCAATGAGCAGTTCTTC. Translating gives CASSHGLVVGNEQFF.

V and J are TRBV5-6 and TRBJ2-1; 8 positions match TRBD2. With V trimmed by 4 bases and J by 4 bases, 13 bases remained unmatched. CDR1 and CDR2 from the germline V gene are SGHDT and YYEEEE. This CDR3 contains 17 residues. This CDR3 reads CASSPEGGGGHYNEQFF. CDR3 nucleotides: TGTGCCAGCAGCCCGGAGGGGGGCGGGGGGCATTACAATGAGCAGTTCTTC.

In DNA, the CDR3 is TGTGCCAGCAGTTACCTACGTGAATCCCCTTCACCCCTCCACTTT. Translation: CASSYLRESPSPLHF. This rearrangement joins TRBV6-6 to TRBJ1-6; D ambiguous. The V gene's germline CDR1 is MNHNY and CDR2 SVGAGI (reference sequence). The CDR3 has 15 residues. V was shortened by 2 bases and J by 9 bases, with 14 bases between the two germline ends.